What follows are 7 T cell receptor beta chains derived from one specimen sequenced in a study of shared clonotypes between healthy human individuals. TCRdb's copy holds only in-frame clones and misses some; the assay was immunoSEQ multiplex PCR. The table has about 1.5 million clones, roughly 95% seen once; the top ten hold roughly 1.2%. The specimen sequenced was naive CD4+ T cells sorted from blood. Sample subset: CD45RA+ positively selected. Source of these receptors: a man aged 25-45 years in good health.

The chain has TRBV11-2 and TRBJ2-2; D might be TRBD1 (6 bases). Per the germline V gene, CDR1 is SGHAT and CDR2 is FQNNGV. V dropped 3 bases and J dropped 6 bases, with 17 bases sitting between them. There are 16 residues in the CDR3. CDR3 in amino acids: CASSFTGFVKPGELFF. CDR3 in DNA: TGTGCCAGCAGCTTTACAGGGTTTGTAAAACCCGGGGAGCTGTTTTTT.

This chain links TRBV11-2 with TRBJ2-3, with TRBD2 matching 13 bases. This CDR3 is 18 amino acids long. Germline V gene sequence: CDR1 SGHAT, CDR2 FQNNGV. The V segment lost 0 bases and the J segment 11 bases; nucleotides outside the gene matches: 14. The CDR3: CASSLDLGLAGVGWGQYF. In DNA, the CDR3 is TGTGCCAGCAGCTTAGATCTTGGACTAGCGGGAGTCGGTTGGGGGCAGTATTTT.

This clone appeared a single time. Other DNA sequences of this sample code for an identical CDR3. This chain links TRBV5-1 with TRBJ2-1; 8 positions agree with TRBD2. The CDR3 is 16 residues long. V lost 0 bases to trimming and J lost 1 base; unmatched junction nucleotides: 3. Looked up from germline, CDR1 is SGHRS and CDR2 is YFSETQ. CDR3 nucleotide sequence: TGCGCCAGCAGCTTGGCAAGCGGGAGTTCCTACAATGAGCAGTTCTTC. This translates into CASSLASGSSYNEQFF.

This clone was counted once. The chain combines TRBV2 with TRBJ1-2, with 7 positions matching TRBD1. The CDR3 length is 12 residues. Trimming at V came to 6 bases and at J to 8 bases, leaving 6 bases not matched to a gene. Germline loops: CDR1 SNHLY, CDR2 FYNNEI. CDR3 in DNA: TGTGCCAGCAGGGAGACAGGGAACGGCTACACCTTC. Translated: CASRETGNGYTF. The variable domain in full, with the rest retrieved from reference TRBV2 and TRBJ1-2, is EPEVTQTPSHQVTQMGQEVILRCVPISNHLYFYWYRQILGQKVEFLVSFYNNEISEKSEIFDDQFSVERPDGSNFTLKIRSTKLEDSAMYFCASRETGNGYTFGSGTRLTVV.

The chain has TRBV9 and TRBJ1-1; the D gene is possibly TRBD1 (5 bases). V was shortened by 3 bases and J by 6 bases, with 12 bases between the two germline ends. CDR1 and CDR2 from the germline V gene are SGDLS and YYNGEE. The CDR3 consists of 13 residues. In nucleotides, the CDR3 is TGTGCCAGCAGCGCTTCAGGGCGCGCTGAAGCTTTCTTT. Translating it yields CASSASGRAEAFF.

This chain joins TRBV4-3 and TRBJ2-6; either TRBD1 or TRBD2 may fit D (5 bases each). CDR1 and CDR2 (germline): LGHNA, YSLEER. The CDR3 length is 19 residues. V was shortened by 4 bases and J by 0 bases, with 19 bases between the two germline ends. The CDR3 DNA reads TGCGCCAGCAGCCGCAAGGCCGGGACCGAAAACTCTGGGGCCAACGTCCTGACTTTC. Protein product: CASSRKAGTENSGANVLTF.

The chain links TRBV19 to TRBJ1-2, with D perhaps TRBD1 (6 bases). The CDR3 consists of 13 residues. Trimming took off 4 bases at V and 5 bases at J, with 11 bases between the two ends. CDR1 LNHDA and CDR2 SQIVND come from the germline V gene (reference sequence). In nucleotides, the CDR3 is TGTGCCAGTAGTACAGGGGTGATATATGGCTACACCTTC. Its translation is CASSTGVIYGYTF.